What follows is one T cell receptor (beta chain) and its context. Its antigen is still unknown. The data belong to a study of T cells in Graves' hyperthyroidism and ophthalmopathy. Study-wide results and caveats: Before onset, ophthalmopathy was predicted by the model a median about 6.2 months earlier.

V lost 9 bases and J lost 3; bases outside the gene matches: 7. The CDR3 runs 14 residues. Germline V gene sequence: CDR1 LNHDA, CDR2 SQIVND (reference sequence). What was amplified from RNA transcripts were TCR beta CDR3 regions. In the first-round RT-PCR of the TCR CDR3, the HTBI primer set was used. TCRdb analysed the multiplex PCR reads with MiXCR anew, one entry per CDR3 protein. The sample yields over 250,000 distinct CDR3 sequences, about 20% seen once. V and J are TRBV19 and TRBJ1-3; 8 nucleotides align to TRBD1. The sequencing input was blood. The receptor's source is a man under 40 with Graves' ophthalmopathy. In nucleotides, the CDR3 is TGTGCCAGCTCCCAGGGGGCACGTGGAAACACCATATATTTT. Translated: CASSQGARGNTIYF.